A selection of T cell receptor beta chains follows, all from one sample in a study of cytomegalovirus exposure and HLA in healthy donors. Sequenced by immunoSEQ multiplex PCR; TCRdb stores in-frame clones only, minus some. This table lists approximately 130,000 clones. Sample: PBMCs. Source of these receptors: a woman aged 60-75 years in good health and CMV-seronegative. Each CDR3 is given with its conserved first and last residue. A D gene is named only where the DNA matches it firmly.

V,D,J,DNA,CDR3
TRBV6-1,TRBD1,TRBJ2-3,TGTGCCAGCAGTGTTCTCCAGGGGGCATCCACAGATACGCAGTATTTT,CASSVLQGASTDTQYF
TRBV4-1,NA,TRBJ2-1,TGCGCCAGCACCAGCGGTAACAATGAGCAGTTCTTC,CASTSGNNEQFF
TRBV11-2,NA,TRBJ2-7,TGTGCCAGCAGCTTGACAATCTCCTACGAGCAGTACTTC,CASSLTISYEQYF
TRBV5-1,TRBD1,TRBJ2-6,TGCGCCAGCAGCTTTCGACAGGGTGGAGGGGCCAACGTCCTGACTTTC,CASSFRQGGGANVLTF
TRBV7-9,NA,TRBJ1-4,TGTGCCAGCAGCTTAGTGGGCAGGGGTACAACTAATGAAAAACTGTTTTTT,CASSLVGRGTTNEKLFF
TRBV10-3,TRBD2,TRBJ2-1,TGTGCCATCAGATGGGGACTAGCGGGAGGAGAAAATGAGCAGTTCTTC,CAIRWGLAGGENEQFF
TRBV7-6,TRBD2,TRBJ2-1,TGTGCCAGCAGCTTAGATGGCGTTAGCGGGGGGGCGGATGAGCAGTTCTTC,CASSLDGVSGGADEQFF
TRBV7-9,NA,TRBJ1-2,TGTGCCAGCAGCGAACAGAGTTTCTATGGCTACACCTTC,CASSEQSFYGYTF
TRBV11-2,NA,TRBJ2-2,TGTGCCAGCAGCTCCCGGAGAACCGGGGAGCTGTTTTTT,CASSSRRTGELFF
TRBV6-1,TRBD1,TRBJ2-5,TGTGCCAGCAGCCGAACCGGGACAGCAAAAGAGACCCAGTACTTC,CASSRTGTAKETQYF
TRBV6-5,TRBD1,TRBJ1-1,TGTGCCAGCACCGCCCCAACAGGGGCTACTGAAGCTTTCTTT,CASTAPTGATEAFF
TRBV5-3,NA,TRBJ1-3,TGTGCCAGAAGCCAACGACAGGCCCTGTTCTTTGGAAACACCATATATTTT,CARSQRQALFFGNTIYF
TRBV6-4,TRBD1,TRBJ1-2,TGTGCCAGCAGTCCCATCTTTGGCCAGGGGGGTTATGGCTACACCTTC,CASSPIFGQGGYGYTF
TRBV25-1,TRBD2,TRBJ2-7,TGTGCCAGCACAACCACACTAGCGGGAGCGGGTGAGCAGTACTTC,CASTTTLAGAGEQYF
TRBV29-1,NA,TRBJ1-2,TGCAGCGTTGACGAGGGCTATGGCTACACCTTC,CSVDEGYGYTF
TRBV6-6,TRBD1,TRBJ2-2,TGTGCCAGCAAAATACCAGGACAGGGTCCTTCCGGGGAGCTGTTTTTT,CASKIPGQGPSGELFF
TRBV27,TRBD2,TRBJ2-1,TGTGCCAGCAGTTTACTAGCGGGGGTAAAGCAGTTCTTC,CASSLLAGVKQFF
TRBV25-1,TRBD2,TRBJ2-6,TGTGCCAGCAGCCGCGGACTAGCGGGCAACTCTGGGGCCAACGTCCTGACTTTC,CASSRGLAGNSGANVLTF
TRBV10-1,TRBD1,TRBJ2-7,TGCGCCAGCAGTGAGACCGGGACAGGGGGCTACGAGCAGTACTTC,CASSETGTGGYEQYF
TRBV6-5,NA,TRBJ2-5,TGTGCCAGCAGTTCCCTCCGGGACTCAGGGAGCCAGTACTTC,CASSSLRDSGSQYF
TRBV27,TRBD1,TRBJ1-1,TGTGCCAGCAAGTTTGACAGGGGGACCACTGAAGCTTTCTTT,CASKFDRGTTEAFF
TRBV6-5,TRBD1,TRBJ2-7,TGTGCCAGCAGACTTCAACAGGGGTCTTACTACGAGCAGTACTTC,CASRLQQGSYYEQYF
TRBV6-1,TRBD1,TRBJ2-3,TGTGCCAGCAAACCGGGACAGGGGGCTGGAGATACGCAGTATTTT,CASKPGQGAGDTQYF
TRBV5-6,NA,TRBJ1-2,TGTGCCAGCAGCGCCCCGGCAGGGGTTCGGTACACCTTC,CASSAPAGVRYTF
TRBV7-9,TRBD2,TRBJ2-5,TGTGCCAGCAGCTTGGGACTAGCGGGAAGGGAGACCCAGTACTTC,CASSLGLAGRETQYF
TRBV10-3,TRBD1,TRBJ1-5,TGTGCCATACAGGGGGGGGGTCCCAATCAGCCCCAGCATTTT,CAIQGGGPNQPQHF
TRBV19,TRBD2,TRBJ2-3,TGTGCCAGTAGTACCGCCAGCGGGGGGGGCCAGTCGCAGTATTTT,CASSTASGGGQSQYF
TRBV27,NA,TRBJ2-7,TGTGCCAGCAGTTTAACCCAGGGGCGCGAGCAGTACTTC,CASSLTQGREQYF
TRBV14,NA,TRBJ1-2,TGTGCCAGCAGCCTAGCCCAATCAGGGGTGGTCGGCTACACCTTC,CASSLAQSGVVGYTF
TRBV6-5,TRBD1,TRBJ2-7,TGTGCCAGCAGTTACGACAGGGTGGCCTCCTACGAGCAGTACTTC,CASSYDRVASYEQYF
TRBV29-1,NA,TRBJ2-7,TGCAGCGTTGACCGCCTAGGAGGAAACGAGCAGTACTTC,CSVDRLGGNEQYF
TRBV5-4,NA,TRBJ2-1,TGTGCCAGCAGCTTTGCAAGGAGGGGGCAGTTCTTC,CASSFARRGQFF
TRBV5-5,TRBD1,TRBJ2-3,TGTGCCAGCAGCTTCTCAAGGACAGGGGGAACAGATACGCAGTATTTT,CASSFSRTGGTDTQYF
TRBV2,NA,TRBJ1-4,TGTGCCAGCAGCGGCCTTCTAGGATCTACTAATGAAAAACTGTTTTTT,CASSGLLGSTNEKLFF
TRBV6-5,NA,TRBJ2-5,TGTGCCGGGGGGACCGAACAAGAGACCCAGTACTTC,CAGGTEQETQYF
TRBV7-4,NA,TRBJ2-5,TGTGCCAGCAGCCCCCCCAGGGGACGGGGAGAGACCCAGTACTTC,CASSPPRGRGETQYF
TRBV10-3,NA,TRBJ2-1,TGTGCCATCAGTACCGGGGACATCGCGAATGAGCAGTTCTTC,CAISTGDIANEQFF
TRBV28,NA,TRBJ2-1,TGTGCCAGCAGGACGCATAGCGTAGGGCAGTTCTTC,CASRTHSVGQFF
TRBV4-1,NA,TRBJ2-7,TGCGCCAGCAGCCCTGACCTAGGAAGCGGTTACGAGCAGTACTTC,CASSPDLGSGYEQYF
TRBV27,TRBD1,TRBJ2-5,TGTGCCAGCAGTTTTACCGAGGGGGCTGGCCAGTACTTC,CASSFTEGAGQYF
TRBV2,NA,TRBJ2-7,TGTGCCACGAACAGGGGAGGCTCCTACGAGCAGTACTTC,CATNRGGSYEQYF
TRBV19,TRBD1,TRBJ2-7,TGTGCCAGTAGTATGCCCCGACAGGGGGCGGACGAGCAGTACTTC,CASSMPRQGADEQYF
TRBV10-3,TRBD1,TRBJ1-2,TGTGCCATCAACCGAGGGGACAGAGGGGGCTACACCTTC,CAINRGDRGGYTF
TRBV5-6,NA,TRBJ2-1,TGTGCCAGCAGCTTGGTTGGAGGGGAATTCTACAATGAGCAGTTCTTC,CASSLVGGEFYNEQFF
TRBV11-2,NA,TRBJ1-2,TGTGCCAGCAGCCTAGGACAGAGCTATGGCTACACCTTC,CASSLGQSYGYTF
TRBV6-6,TRBD1,TRBJ2-5,TGTGCCAGCAGTATAACCGGGACAGACCAAGAGACCCAGTACTTC,CASSITGTDQETQYF
TRBV7-2,TRBD1,TRBJ1-2,TGTGCCAGCAGTCGGGACAGGGGGCAGGGGGGCTACACCTTC,CASSRDRGQGGYTF